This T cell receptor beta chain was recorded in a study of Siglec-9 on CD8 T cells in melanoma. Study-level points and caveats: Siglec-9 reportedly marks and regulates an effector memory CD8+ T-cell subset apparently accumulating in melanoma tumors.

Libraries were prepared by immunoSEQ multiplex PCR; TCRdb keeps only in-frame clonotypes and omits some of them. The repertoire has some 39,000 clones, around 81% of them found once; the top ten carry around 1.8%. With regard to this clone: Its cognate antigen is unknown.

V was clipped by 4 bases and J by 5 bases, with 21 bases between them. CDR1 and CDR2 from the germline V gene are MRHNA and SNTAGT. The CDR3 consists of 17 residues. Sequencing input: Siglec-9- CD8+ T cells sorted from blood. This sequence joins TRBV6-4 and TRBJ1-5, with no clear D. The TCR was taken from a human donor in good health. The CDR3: CASSVLEGVVRDQPQHF. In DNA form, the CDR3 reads TGTGCCAGCAGTGTTTTGGAGGGTGTCGTTAGGGATCAGCCCCAGCATTTT.